This T cell receptor (beta chain) was sequenced for a study of naive and memory T cell subsets. The SP2 primer and nested alpha and beta constant region primers amplified ligated cDNA in four rounds. For blood and skin samples, reverse transcription used TCR alpha and beta constant primers. Using its own MiXCR run on the 5' RACE reads, TCRdb lists one record per CDR3 protein. Of over 50,000 distinct CDR3 sequences listed, 6.5% to 8.5% are singletons. The library had UMIs added by 3' ligation of an oligonucleotide to TCR cDNA. RNA was extracted from 2.5 ml of whole blood of healthy adults. Input was about 1 to 1000 ng of DNase-treated total RNA without cell sorting. This clonotype has more than one count but fewer than ten. The V gene end was trimmed by 3 bases and the J gene end by 4 bases; junction bases not matched to a gene: 4. The CDR3 contains 14 residues. CDR1 and CDR2 from the germline V gene are DFQATT and SNEGSKA (reference sequence).

The chain is built from TRBV20-1 and TRBJ2-5; TRBD2 matches at 11 bases. This receptor was identified in a female donor in good health. CDR3 sequence reads: CSARVAGGAETQYF. The CDR3 coding sequence is TGCAGTGCTAGGGTAGCGGGGGGGGCAGAGACCCAGTACTTC.